Here is one T cell receptor (beta chain) with its context. Its antigen is unknown. The CDR3 loop spans 15 amino acids. V trimming: 4 bases; J trimming: 7 bases; junction bases outside the gene matches: 5. These data originate in a study of vaccination and CD4 T cells after COVID-19. Study-wide background: Post-COVID draws followed diagnosis by a median around 95 days (range 35 to 161).

Treatment noted: approximately nine-day PBMC culture with coronavirus spike peptide pools or control peptides (ViraFEST assay). First, ViraFEST expanded antigen-specific T cells with peptide pools, and next it sequenced the TCRs. Sequenced with the Oncomine TCR Beta short-read assay was DNA taken from cultured CD4+ T cells. Using the QIAamp micro DNA kit, genomic DNA was extracted from the CD4+ T cells that had been cultured. TCRdb ran MiXCR on the PCR reads and lists one entry per CDR3 protein. Here the sample spans some 13,000 distinct CDR3 sequences, about 50% being singletons. The sequence was obtained from a human donor who had recovered from COVID-19. Sequenced input: CD4+ T cells from blood, cultured in vitro. The V call is TRBV12-3 or TRBV12-4, the J call TRBJ2-2; TRBD2 matches 11 bases. The CDR3 sequence is CASSYQTSGIGELFF. The CDR3 DNA sequence: TGTGCCAGCAGTTACCAGACTAGCGGGATCGGGGAGCTGTTTTTT.